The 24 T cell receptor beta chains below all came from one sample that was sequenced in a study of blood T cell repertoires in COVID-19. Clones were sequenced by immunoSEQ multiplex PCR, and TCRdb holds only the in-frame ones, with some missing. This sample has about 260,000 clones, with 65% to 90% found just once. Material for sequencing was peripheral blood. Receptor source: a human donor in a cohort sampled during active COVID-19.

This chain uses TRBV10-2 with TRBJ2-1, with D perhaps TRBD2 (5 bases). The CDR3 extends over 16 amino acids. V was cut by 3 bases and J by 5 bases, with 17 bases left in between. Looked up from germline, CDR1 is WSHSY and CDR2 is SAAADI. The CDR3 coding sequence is TGCGCCAGCAGTGATAGTAAGCGTTCGGAGGACAATGAGCAGTTCTTC. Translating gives CASSDSKRSEDNEQFF.

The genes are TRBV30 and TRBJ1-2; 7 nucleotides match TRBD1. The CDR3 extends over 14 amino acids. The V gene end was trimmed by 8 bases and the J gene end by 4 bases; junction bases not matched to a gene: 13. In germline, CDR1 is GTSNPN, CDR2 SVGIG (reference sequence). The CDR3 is CAERLQGFGYGYTF. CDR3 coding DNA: TGTGCCGAAAGACTACAGGGGTTCGGCTATGGCTACACCTTC. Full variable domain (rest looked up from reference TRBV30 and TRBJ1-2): SQTIHQWPATLVQPVGSPLSLECTVEGTSNPNLYWYRQAAGRGLQLLFYSVGIGQISSEVPQNLSASRPQDRQFILSSKKLLLSDSGFYLCAERLQGFGYGYTFGSGTRLTVV.

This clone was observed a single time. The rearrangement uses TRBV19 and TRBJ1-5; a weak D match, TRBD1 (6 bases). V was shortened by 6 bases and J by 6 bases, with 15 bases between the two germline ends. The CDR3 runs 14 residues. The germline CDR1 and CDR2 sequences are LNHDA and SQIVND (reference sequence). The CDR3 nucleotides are TGTGCCAGTAGCCCCACAGGGATTGTTCAGCCCCAGCATTTT. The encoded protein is CASSPTGIVQPQHF.

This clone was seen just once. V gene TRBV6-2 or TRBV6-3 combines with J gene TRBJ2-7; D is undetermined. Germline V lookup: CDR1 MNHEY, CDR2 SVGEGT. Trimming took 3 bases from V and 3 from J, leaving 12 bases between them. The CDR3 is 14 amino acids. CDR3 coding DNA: TGTGCCAGCAGTTATAATCTCAGGTACTACGAGCAGTACTTC. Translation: CASSYNLRYYEQYF.

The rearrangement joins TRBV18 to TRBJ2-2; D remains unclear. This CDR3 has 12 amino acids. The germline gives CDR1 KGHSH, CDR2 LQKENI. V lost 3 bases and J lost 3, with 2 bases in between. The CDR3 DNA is TGTGCCAGCTCACCCTACACCGGGGAGCTGTTTTTT. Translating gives CASSPYTGELFF.

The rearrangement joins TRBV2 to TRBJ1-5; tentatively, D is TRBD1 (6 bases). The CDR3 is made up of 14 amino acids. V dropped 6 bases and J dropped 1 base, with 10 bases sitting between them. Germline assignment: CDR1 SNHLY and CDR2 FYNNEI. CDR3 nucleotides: TGTGCCAGCAGGCTAACAGGGAGCAATCAGCCCCAGCATTTT. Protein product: CASRLTGSNQPQHF.

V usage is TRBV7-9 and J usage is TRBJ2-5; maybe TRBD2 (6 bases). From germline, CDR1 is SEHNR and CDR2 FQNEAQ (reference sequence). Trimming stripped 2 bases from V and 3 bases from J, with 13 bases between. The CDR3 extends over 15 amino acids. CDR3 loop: CASSLYSASEETQYF. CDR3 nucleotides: TGTGCCAGCAGCTTATACAGCGCTAGCGAAGAGACCCAGTACTTC. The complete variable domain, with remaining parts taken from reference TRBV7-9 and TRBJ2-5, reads DTGVSQNPRHKITKRGQNVTFRCDPISEHNRLYWYRQTLGQGPEFLTYFQNEAQLEKSRLLSDRFSAERPKGSFSTLEIQRTEQGDSAMYLCASSLYSASEETQYFGPGTRLLVL.

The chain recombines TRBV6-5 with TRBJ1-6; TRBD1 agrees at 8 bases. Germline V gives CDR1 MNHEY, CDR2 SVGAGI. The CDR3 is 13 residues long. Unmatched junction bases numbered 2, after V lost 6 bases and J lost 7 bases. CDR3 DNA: TGTGCCAGCAGACAGGGGGGAAATTCACCCCTCCACTTT. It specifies CASRQGGNSPLHF.

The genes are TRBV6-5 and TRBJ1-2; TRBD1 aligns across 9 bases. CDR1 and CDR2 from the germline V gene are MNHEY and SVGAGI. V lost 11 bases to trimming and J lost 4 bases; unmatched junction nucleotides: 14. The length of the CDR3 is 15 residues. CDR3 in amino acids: CAVDTGTGIGYGYTF. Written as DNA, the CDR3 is TGTGCCGTAGACACCGGGACAGGGATAGGCTATGGCTACACCTTC.

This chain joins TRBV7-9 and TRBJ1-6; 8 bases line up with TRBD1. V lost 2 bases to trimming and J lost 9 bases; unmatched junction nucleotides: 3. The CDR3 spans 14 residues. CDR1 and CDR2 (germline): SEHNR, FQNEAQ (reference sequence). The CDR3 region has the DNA TGTGCCAGCAGCTTAACAGGGGGAGGTTCACCCCTCCACTTT. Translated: CASSLTGGGSPLHF.

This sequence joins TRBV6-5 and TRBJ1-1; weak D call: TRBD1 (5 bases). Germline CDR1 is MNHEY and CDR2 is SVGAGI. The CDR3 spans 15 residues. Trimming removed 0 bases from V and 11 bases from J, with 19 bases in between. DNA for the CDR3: TGTGCCAGCAGTTACTCCCCCGGGGGAGGGTTAGAGGCTTTCTTT. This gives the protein CASSYSPGGGLEAFF.

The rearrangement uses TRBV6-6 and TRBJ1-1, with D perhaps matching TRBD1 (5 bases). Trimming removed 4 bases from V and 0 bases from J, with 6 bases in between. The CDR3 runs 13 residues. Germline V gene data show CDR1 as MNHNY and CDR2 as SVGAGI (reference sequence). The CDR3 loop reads CASSSGLNTEAFF. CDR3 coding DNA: TGTGCCAGCAGTTCAGGGTTGAACACTGAAGCTTTCTTT.

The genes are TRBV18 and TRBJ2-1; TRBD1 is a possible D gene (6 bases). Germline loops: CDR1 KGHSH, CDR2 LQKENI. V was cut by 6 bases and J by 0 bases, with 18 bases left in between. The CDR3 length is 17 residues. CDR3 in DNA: TGTGCCAGCTCCCCCAAAGGGGGAGACCTCTCCTACAATGAGCAGTTCTTC. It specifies CASSPKGGDLSYNEQFF.

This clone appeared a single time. The CDR3 nucleotides are TGTGCCAGCAGCGTAGGGTTTAGCGGGAAAACAGATACGCAGTATTTT. It codes for CASSVGFSGKTDTQYF. The genes are TRBV9 and TRBJ2-3; 8 bases line up with TRBD2. Per the germline V gene, CDR1 is SGDLS and CDR2 is YYNGEE. CDR3 size: 16 residues. Trimming removed 0 bases from V and 3 bases from J; junction bases left unmatched: 6.

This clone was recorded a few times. The CDR3 region has the DNA TGTGCCAGCGCAGACTGGCCAATCGAAACCCAGTACTTC. The encoded protein is CASADWPIETQYF. V usage is TRBV7-8 and J usage is TRBJ2-5, with D unresolved. Germline V gives CDR1 SGHVS, CDR2 FQNEAQ. There are 13 residues in the CDR3. V lost 8 bases, J lost 8 bases, and 18 bases lay in between. The full variable domain, completed using reference TRBV7-8 and TRBJ2-5, is GAGVSQSPRYKVAKRGQDVALRCDPISGHVSLFWYQQALGQGPEFLTYFQNEAQLDKSGLPSDRFFAERPEGSVSTLKIQRTQQEDSAVYLCASADWPIETQYFGPGTRLLVL.

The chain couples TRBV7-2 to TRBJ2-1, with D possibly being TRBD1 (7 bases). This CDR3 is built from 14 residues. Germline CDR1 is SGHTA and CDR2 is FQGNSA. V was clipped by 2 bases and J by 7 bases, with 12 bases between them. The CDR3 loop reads CASSLPGGWNEQFF. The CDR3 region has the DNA TGTGCCAGCAGCTTACCAGGGGGGTGGAATGAGCAGTTCTTC.

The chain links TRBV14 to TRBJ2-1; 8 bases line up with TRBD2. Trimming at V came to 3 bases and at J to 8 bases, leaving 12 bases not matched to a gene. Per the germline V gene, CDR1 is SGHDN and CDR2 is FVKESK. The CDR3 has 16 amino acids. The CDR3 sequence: CASSHITGTRGHEQFF. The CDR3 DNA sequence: TGTGCCAGCAGCCATATTACCGGGACTAGGGGCCATGAGCAGTTCTTC.

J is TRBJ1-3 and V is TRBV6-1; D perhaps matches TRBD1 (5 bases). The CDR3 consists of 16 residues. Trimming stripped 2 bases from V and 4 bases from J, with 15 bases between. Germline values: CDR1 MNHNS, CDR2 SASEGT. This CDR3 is CASSEWGEGWGNTIYF. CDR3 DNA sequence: TGTGCCAGCAGTGAATGGGGGGAGGGGTGGGGAAACACCATATATTTT.

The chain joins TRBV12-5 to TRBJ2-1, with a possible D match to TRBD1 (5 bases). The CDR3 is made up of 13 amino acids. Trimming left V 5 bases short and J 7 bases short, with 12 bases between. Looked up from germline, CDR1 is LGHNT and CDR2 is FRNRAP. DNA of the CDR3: TGTGCTAGTGGTACCCAGGGAAAAAATGAGCAGTTCTTC. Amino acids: CASGTQGKNEQFF. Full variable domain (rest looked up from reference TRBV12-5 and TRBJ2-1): DARVTQTPRHKVTEMGQEVTMRCQPILGHNTVFWYRQTMMQGLELLAYFRNRAPLDDSGMPKDRFSAEMPDATLATLKIQPSEPRDSAVYFCASGTQGKNEQFFGPGTRLTVL.

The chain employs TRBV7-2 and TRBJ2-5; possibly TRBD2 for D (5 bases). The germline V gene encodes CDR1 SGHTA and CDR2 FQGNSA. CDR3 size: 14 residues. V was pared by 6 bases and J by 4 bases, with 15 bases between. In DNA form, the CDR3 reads TGTGCCAGCAGTCGTAGAGGGAGAAGAGAGACCCAGTACTTC. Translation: CASSRRGRRETQYF.

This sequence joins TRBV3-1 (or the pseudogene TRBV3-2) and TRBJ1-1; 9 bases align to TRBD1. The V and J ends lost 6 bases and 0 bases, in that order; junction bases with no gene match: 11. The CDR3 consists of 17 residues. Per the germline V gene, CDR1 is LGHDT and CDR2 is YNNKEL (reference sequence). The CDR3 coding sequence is TGTGCCAGCAGACGTACAGGGGGCGTCTTGATGAACACTGAAGCTTTCTTT. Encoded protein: CASRRTGGVLMNTEAFF.

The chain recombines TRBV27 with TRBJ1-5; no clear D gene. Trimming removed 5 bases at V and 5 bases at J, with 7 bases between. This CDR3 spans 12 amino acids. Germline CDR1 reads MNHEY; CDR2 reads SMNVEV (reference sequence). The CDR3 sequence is CASSKRDQPQHF. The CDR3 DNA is TGTGCCAGCAGTAAAAGAGATCAGCCCCAGCATTTT.

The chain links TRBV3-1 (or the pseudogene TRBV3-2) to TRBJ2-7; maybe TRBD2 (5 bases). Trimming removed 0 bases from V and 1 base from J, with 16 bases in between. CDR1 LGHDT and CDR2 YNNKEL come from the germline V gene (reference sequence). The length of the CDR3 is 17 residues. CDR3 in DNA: TGTGCCAGCAGCCAAGATAGTGCGGGCCTTGGGTCCTACGAGCAGTACTTC. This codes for CASSQDSAGLGSYEQYF.

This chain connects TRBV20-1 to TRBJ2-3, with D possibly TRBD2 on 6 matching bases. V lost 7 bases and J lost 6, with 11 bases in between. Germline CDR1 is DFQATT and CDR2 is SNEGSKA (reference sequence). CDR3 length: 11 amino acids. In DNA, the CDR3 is TGCAGTGGGACTGGGGGGGATACGCAGTATTTT. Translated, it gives CSGTGGDTQYF.